Given below is one T cell receptor (beta chain) in context. Its antigen remains unidentified. Unique molecular identifiers tagged the TCRbeta library. TCRdb reanalysed the PCR reads using MiXCR and keeps one entry per CDR3 protein. Of 200,000 to 250,000 distinct CDR3 sequences in the sample, about 8.2% were seen once. The data are from a study of T-cell reconstitution after alpha-beta-depleted transplantation in children. Study results and limitations: Reportedly, roughly two months post-transplant, alpha-beta T cells arose from several hundred expanded graft clones. It was newly produced T cells that mostly accounted for T-cell counts and diversity one year after transplant. Diversity of TCRbeta at day 60 was high in some patients, arising from surviving recipient T cells and thymic progenitors.

V dropped 4 bases and J dropped 0 bases, with 10 bases sitting between them. Germline-derived CDR1 and CDR2 are SQVTM and ANQGSEA. The CDR3 has 14 residues. This chain uses TRBV29-1 with TRBJ2-1; D uncertain. The sequences come from PBMCs, mostly from graft donor cells, collected 360 days after TCRalphabeta/CD19-depleted stem cell transplant. The source is a male patient aged 2-15 years who had a stem cell transplant for acute myeloid leukemia, so the T cells may come from the graft donor. CDR3 nucleotide sequence: TGCAGCGTTGTTAAGCTTAGCTCCTACAATGAGCAGTTCTTC. Translating it yields CSVVKLSSYNEQFF.